What follows are 18 T cell receptor beta chains derived from one specimen sequenced in a study of blood T cell repertoires in COVID-19. Libraries were prepared by immunoSEQ multiplex PCR; TCRdb keeps only in-frame clonotypes and omits some of them. The data show under 70,000 clones, about nine tenths seen once. The sample consisted of peripheral blood. These receptors were obtained from a woman under 30 with acute or convalescent COVID-19.

This chain uses TRBV20-1 with TRBJ1-1; D perhaps matches TRBD1 (6 bases). Trimming removed 3 bases at V and 2 bases at J, with 10 bases between. Looked up from germline, CDR1 is DFQATT and CDR2 is SNEGSKA (reference sequence). The CDR3 is 13 amino acids. As DNA, the CDR3 is TGCAGTGCTAGTACAGGGCGTAACACTGAAGCTTTCTTT. This sequence encodes CSASTGRNTEAFF.

This clone was seen repeatedly, ten times or more. V gene TRBV7-2 combines with J gene TRBJ1-6; D is ambiguous. V lost 3 bases and J lost 8, with 11 bases in between. There are 14 residues in the CDR3. The germline gives CDR1 SGHTA, CDR2 FQGNSA. The CDR3 DNA reads as TGTGCCAGCAGCTTTAGAGGGTTCGATTCACCCCTCCACTTT. This encodes CASSFRGFDSPLHF.

V and J are TRBV5-1 and TRBJ2-1, with 13 positions matching TRBD2. Germline V gene lookup returns CDR1 SGHRS and CDR2 YFSETQ. The J segment lost 8 bases and the V segment lost 5 bases, leaving 13 bases of the junction unmatched. This CDR3 spans 17 amino acids. DNA for the CDR3: TGCGCCAGCAGTACCGGGACTAGCGGGGTAGCGGGGGATGAGCAGTTCTTC. Translating gives CASSTGTSGVAGDEQFF.

The chain has TRBV6-1 and TRBJ2-1; maybe TRBD1 (5 bases). Germline V CDR1 and CDR2: MNHNS, SASEGT. The V end lost 0 bases, the J end lost 4 bases, and 16 bases lay between the germline ends. The CDR3 loop spans 17 amino acids. CDR3 protein: CASSEAYSTVSYNEQFF. The CDR3 DNA reads as TGTGCCAGCAGTGAAGCCTATTCGACAGTTTCTTACAATGAGCAGTTCTTC.

The CDR3 DNA follows: TGTGCCAGCAGGCCTCCGGGACTAGCGGGAACAGATACGCAGTATTTT. Translated, it gives CASRPPGLAGTDTQYF. This rearrangement joins TRBV2 to TRBJ2-3; 13 nucleotides match TRBD2. The CDR3 contains 16 residues. Germline assignment: CDR1 SNHLY and CDR2 FYNNEI. J was trimmed by 3 bases and V by 6 bases; bases with no gene match: 6.

The chain uses TRBV30 and TRBJ1-5; TRBD1 matches 9 bases. CDR3 size: 12 residues. Looked up from germline, CDR1 is GTSNPN and CDR2 is SVGIG (reference sequence). Trimming removed 0 bases from V and 11 bases from J; junction bases left unmatched: 2. The CDR3 region is CAWSVGTGTQHF. As DNA, the CDR3 is TGTGCCTGGAGTGTCGGGACAGGGACCCAGCATTTT.

This sequence joins TRBV7-6 and TRBJ1-4; D possibly corresponds to TRBD1 (6 bases). Trimming removed 5 bases from V and 1 base from J, with 14 bases in between. The CDR3 spans 16 residues. Per the germline V gene, CDR1 is SGHVS and CDR2 is FNYEAQ. CDR3 sequence: CASSRREGGTNEKLFF. The CDR3 nucleotides are TGTGCCAGCAGCCGCAGGGAGGGGGGAACTAATGAAAAACTGTTTTTT.

This clone is a singleton in its sample. The V call is TRBV5-4, the J call TRBJ2-1, with 15 bases lining up with TRBD2. CDR1 and CDR2 from the germline V gene are SGHNT and YYREEE (reference sequence). The trim removed 4 bases at V and 12 bases at J, leaving 8 bases unmatched. CDR3 length equals 15 residues. The CDR3 nucleotides read TGTGCCAGCAGCCGGACTAGCGGGGGGGTGACTGGGCAGTTCTTC. It specifies CASSRTSGGVTGQFF.

The chain carries TRBV5-7 and TRBJ1-1, with 7 bases that match TRBD1. TRBV5-7 is assigned to the ORF class and has an uncertain function. J gave up 4 bases and V 1 base, and 13 bases lay outside the gene matches. This CDR3 spans 17 amino acids. The CDR3 DNA reads TGTGCCAGCAGCTTGTCCTCAACACAGGGGATGGGCACTGAAGCTTTCTTT. Protein: CASSLSSTQGMGTEAFF.

DNA of the CDR3: TGTGCCAGCTCTAGCGGGGGCTCCTACGAGCAGTACTTC. Translated: CASSSGGSYEQYF. V and J are TRBV27 and TRBJ2-7; the match to TRBD2 covers 10 bases. The CDR3 is made up of 13 amino acids. The trim removed 8 bases at V and 0 bases at J, leaving 1 base unmatched. The germline V gene has CDR1 MNHEY and CDR2 SMNVEV (reference sequence).

In the case of this clone: A read error likely explains this, since a far larger clone differs by one base. V is TRBV12-3 or TRBV12-4 and J is TRBJ2-5, with D possibly being TRBD2 (5 bases). The CDR3 length is 12 residues. CDR3 loop: CACSLRVETQYF. The CDR3 bases are TGTGCCTGCAGTTTGAGGGTGGAGACCCAGTACTTC.

V is TRBV2 and J is TRBJ2-1; 9 positions match TRBD1. V was pared by 9 bases and J by 7 bases, with 13 bases of the junction left unmatched. The V gene's germline CDR1 is SNHLY and CDR2 FYNNEI. The CDR3 runs to 15 residues. CDR3 sequence: CASKGLQGAYNEQFF. CDR3 coding DNA: TGTGCCAGTAAGGGGCTACAGGGGGCTTATAATGAGCAGTTCTTC.

The chain has TRBV5-1 and TRBJ2-6; 8 bases match TRBD2. CDR1 SGHRS and CDR2 YFSETQ come from the germline V gene. The CDR3 is 20 amino acids. The trim removed 3 bases at V and 0 bases at J, leaving 14 bases unmatched. CDR3 protein: CASSSMRAGEYFSGANVLTF. DNA of the CDR3: TGCGCCAGCAGCTCCATGAGAGCGGGAGAATATTTCTCTGGGGCCAACGTCCTGACTTTC.

The genes are TRBV11-2 and TRBJ2-7, with D tentatively TRBD2 (6 bases). Deletions cut 5 bases from V and 2 bases from J, with 22 bases between. CDR1 is SGHAT, CDR2 FQNNGV, per germline. The CDR3 has 17 residues. The CDR3 region is CASSPGLARDGAYEQYF. CDR3 nucleotide sequence: TGTGCCAGCAGCCCAGGACTTGCGCGGGACGGAGCCTACGAGCAGTACTTC. The full variable domain, rest sourced from reference TRBV11-2 and TRBJ2-7, is EAGVAQSPRYKIIEKRQSVAFWCNPISGHATLYWYQQILGQGPKLLIQFQNNGVVDDSQLPKDRFSAERLKGVDSTLKIQPAKLEDSAVYLCASSPGLARDGAYEQYFGPGTRLTVT.

The CDR3 here is CAISESPPGSGRKYF. The CDR3 DNA follows: TGTGCCATCAGTGAGTCCCCCCCCGGTAGCGGGAGAAAGTATTTT. The genes are TRBV10-3 and TRBJ2-3; 9 bases match TRBD2. V gave up 0 bases and J gave up 13 bases; unmatched junction bases: 11. The CDR3 loop spans 15 amino acids. Germline-derived CDR1 and CDR2 are ENHRY and SYGVKD.

This chain links TRBV12-3 or TRBV12-4 with TRBJ1-3, with D unclear. The CDR3 extends over 12 amino acids. The germline V and J ends were trimmed by 5 bases and 4 bases, with 6 bases remaining between them. CDR3 region: CASSTQGNTIYF. The CDR3 DNA reads as TGTGCCAGCAGTACCCAGGGAAACACCATATATTTT.

The rearrangement uses TRBV9 and TRBJ2-2; 8 bases map to TRBD2. The CDR3 is 16 residues long. Germline lookup yields CDR1 SGDLS and CDR2 YYNGEE. Germline trimming cut 4 bases from V and 5 bases from J; bases unmatched to any gene: 10. CDR3 coding DNA: TGTGCCAGCAGCAAAAGTAGCGGGAAAGGGACCGGGGAGCTGTTTTTT. It encodes CASSKSSGKGTGELFF. Filled out from reference TRBV9 and TRBJ2-2, the complete variable domain reads DSGVTQTPKHLITATGQRVTLRCSPRSGDLSVYWYQQSLDQGLQFLIQYYNGEERAKGNILERFSAQQFPDLHSELNLSSLELGDSALYFCASSKSSGKGTGELFFGEGSRLTVL.

V usage is TRBV5-5 and J usage is TRBJ1-4, with D perhaps matching TRBD1 (5 bases). Germline-derived CDR1 and CDR2 are SGHKS and YYEKEE (reference sequence). V lost 0 bases and J 2 bases, leaving 14 bases between the germline ends. This CDR3 is 17 amino acids long. The CDR3 region is CASSLGSGGATNEKLFF. DNA for the CDR3: TGTGCCAGCAGCTTGGGTTCGGGTGGGGCGACTAATGAAAAACTGTTTTTT.